Listed here are 3 T cell receptor beta chains from one sample, sequenced in a study of blood T cells in healthy people across ages. Alongside a J-beta primer mix, a sample-barcoded 5' primer served in a second PCR lasting about 7 to 12 cycles. TCRdb analysed the 5' RACE reads with MiXCR anew, one entry per CDR3 protein. The table has 1 million or so distinct CDR3 sequences, around 27% seen once. The same sample was also used in a study of T cells of mothers and their children.

Material for sequencing was blood. Receptors were obtained from a girl under 10 years old in good health.

The chain is built from TRBV12-5 and TRBJ2-7, with 8 bases identical to TRBD1. J was trimmed by 5 bases and V by 1 base; bases with no gene match: 4. CDR1 is LGHNT and CDR2 is FRNRAP in the germline V gene. The CDR3 length is 14 residues. CDR3 in DNA: TGTGCTAGTGGTTTGGGACAGGGGAGGAACGAGCAGTACTTC. Translating gives CASGLGQGRNEQYF.

This clonotype came up a few times. The rearrangement uses TRBV29-1 and TRBJ1-1; unclear D gene. The CDR3 is 12 residues long. The V end was cut by 6 bases, the J end by 5 bases, with 13 bases between. The V gene's germline CDR1 is SQVTM and CDR2 ANQGSEA. CDR3 sequence: CSVAGFGTEAFF. The CDR3, as DNA: TGCAGCGTCGCAGGTTTTGGTACTGAAGCTTTCTTT. Together with reference TRBV29-1 and TRBJ1-1, the CDR3 gives the full variable domain: SAVISQKPSRDICQRGTSLTIQCQVDSQVTMMFWYRQQPGQSLTLIATANQGSEATYESGFVIDKFPISRPNLTFSTLTVSNMSPEDSSIYLCSVAGFGTEAFFGQGTRLTVV.

J is TRBJ2-3 and V is TRBV29-1; no firm D call. CDR3 length equals 14 residues. CDR1 is SQVTM, CDR2 ANQGSEA, per germline. V gave up 1 base and J gave up 6 bases, with 14 bases separating them. The CDR3 DNA is TGCAGCGTTGAAGGTAGCAGAAGGACGGATACGCAGTATTTT. This gives the protein CSVEGSRRTDTQYF.